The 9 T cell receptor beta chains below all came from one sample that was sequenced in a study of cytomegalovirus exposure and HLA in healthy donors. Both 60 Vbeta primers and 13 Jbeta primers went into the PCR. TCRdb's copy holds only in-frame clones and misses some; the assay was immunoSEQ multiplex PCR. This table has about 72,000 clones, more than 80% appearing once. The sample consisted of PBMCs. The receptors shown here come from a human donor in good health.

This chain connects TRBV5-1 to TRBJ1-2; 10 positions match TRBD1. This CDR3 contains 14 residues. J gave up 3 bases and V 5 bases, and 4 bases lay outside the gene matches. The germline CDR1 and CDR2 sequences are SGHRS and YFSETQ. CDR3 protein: CASRDRGRDYGYTF. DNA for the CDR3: TGCGCCAGCAGAGACAGGGGGCGCGACTATGGCTACACCTTC.

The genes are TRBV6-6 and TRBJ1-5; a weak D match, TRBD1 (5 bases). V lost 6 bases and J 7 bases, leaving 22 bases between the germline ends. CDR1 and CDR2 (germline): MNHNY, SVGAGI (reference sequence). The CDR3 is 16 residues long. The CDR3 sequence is CASRPGQLLNVQPQHF. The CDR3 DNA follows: TGTGCCAGCAGGCCAGGGCAGTTATTGAACGTACAGCCCCAGCATTTT.

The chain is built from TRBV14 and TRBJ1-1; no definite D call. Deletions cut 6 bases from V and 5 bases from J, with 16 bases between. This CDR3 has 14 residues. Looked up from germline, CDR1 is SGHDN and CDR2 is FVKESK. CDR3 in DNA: TGTGCCAGCAGTCCCGGGGTCCCAGTAACTGAAGCTTTCTTT. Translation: CASSPGVPVTEAFF.

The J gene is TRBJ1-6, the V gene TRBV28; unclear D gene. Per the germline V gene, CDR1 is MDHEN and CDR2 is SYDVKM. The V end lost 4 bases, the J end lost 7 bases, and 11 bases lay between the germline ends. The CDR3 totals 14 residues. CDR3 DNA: TGTGCCAGCAGTTCTGGGGAGTTGAATTCACCCCTCCACTTT. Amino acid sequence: CASSSGELNSPLHF.

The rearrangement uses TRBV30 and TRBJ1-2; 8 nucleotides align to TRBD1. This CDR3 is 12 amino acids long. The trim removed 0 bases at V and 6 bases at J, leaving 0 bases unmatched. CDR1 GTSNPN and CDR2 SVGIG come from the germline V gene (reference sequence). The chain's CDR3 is CAWSVGQDGYTF. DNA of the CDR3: TGTGCCTGGAGTGTGGGACAGGATGGCTACACCTTC.

The CDR3 is CASSVVAGYTGELFF. Here the CDR3 DNA reads TGTGCCAGCAGCGTAGTTGCAGGGTACACCGGGGAGCTGTTTTTT. This rearrangement joins TRBV9 to TRBJ2-2; tentative D call: TRBD1 (5 bases). CDR1 and CDR2 (germline): SGDLS, YYNGEE. V lost 0 bases and J 3 bases, leaving 9 bases between the germline ends. The CDR3 length is 15 residues.

The CDR3 DNA is TGCGCCAGCTGGGAGGTACAGAGCTCCTATAATTCACCCCTCCACTTT. Translated: CASWEVQSSYNSPLHF. The genes are TRBV10-1 and TRBJ1-6, with no clear D. The CDR3 totals 16 residues. Germline V CDR1 and CDR2: WNHNN, SYGVQD (reference sequence). V lost 8 bases to trimming and J lost 0 bases, with 14 bases between them.

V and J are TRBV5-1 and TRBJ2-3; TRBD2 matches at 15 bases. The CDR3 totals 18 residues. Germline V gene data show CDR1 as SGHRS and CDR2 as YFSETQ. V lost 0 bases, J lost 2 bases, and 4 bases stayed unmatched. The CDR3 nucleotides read TGCGCCAGCAGCTTGGCCGGACTAGCGGGGGGGATCACAGATACGCAGTATTTT. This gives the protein CASSLAGLAGGITDTQYF.

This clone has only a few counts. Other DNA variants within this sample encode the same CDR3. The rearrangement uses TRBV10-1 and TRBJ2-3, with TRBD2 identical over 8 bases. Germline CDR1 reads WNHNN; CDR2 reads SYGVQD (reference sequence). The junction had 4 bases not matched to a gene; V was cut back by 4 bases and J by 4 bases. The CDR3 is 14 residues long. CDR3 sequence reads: CASSAGLAADTQYF. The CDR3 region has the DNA TGCGCCAGCAGTGCTGGACTAGCCGCAGATACGCAGTATTTT.